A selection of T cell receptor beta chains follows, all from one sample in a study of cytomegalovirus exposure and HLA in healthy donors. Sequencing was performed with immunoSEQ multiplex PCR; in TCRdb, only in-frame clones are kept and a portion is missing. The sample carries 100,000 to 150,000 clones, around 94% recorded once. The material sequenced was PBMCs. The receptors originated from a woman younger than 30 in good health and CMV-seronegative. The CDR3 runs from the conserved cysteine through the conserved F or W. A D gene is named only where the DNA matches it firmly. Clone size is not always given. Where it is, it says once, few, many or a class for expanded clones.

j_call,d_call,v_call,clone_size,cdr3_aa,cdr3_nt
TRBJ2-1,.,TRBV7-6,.,CASSQLDSLLNEQFF,TGTGCCAGCAGCCAATTAGACAGTCTACTAAATGAGCAGTTCTTC
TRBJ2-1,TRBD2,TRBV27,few,CASSSSGTSGGAGFGNEQFF,TGTGCCAGCAGTTCCTCCGGGACTAGCGGGGGGGCCGGTTTTGGAAATGAGCAGTTCTTC
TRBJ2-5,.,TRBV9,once,CASSVASGQETQYF,TGTGCCAGCAGCGTAGCTTCAGGACAAGAGACCCAGTACTTC
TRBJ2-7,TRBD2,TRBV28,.,CASKTSGSKSSYEQYF,TGTGCCAGCAAAACTAGCGGGAGTAAGAGCTCCTACGAGCAGTACTTC
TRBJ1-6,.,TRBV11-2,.,CASSAKYRANSPLHF,TGTGCCAGCAGCGCAAAATACAGGGCCAATTCACCCCTCCACTTT
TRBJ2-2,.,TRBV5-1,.,CASSFRVSLDAGELFF,TGCGCCAGCAGCTTCAGGGTTTCGCTTGACGCCGGGGAGCTGTTTTTT
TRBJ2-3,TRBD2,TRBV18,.,CASSIQQRGRTDTQYF,TGTGCCAGCTCAATCCAACAGCGGGGGCGCACAGATACGCAGTATTTT
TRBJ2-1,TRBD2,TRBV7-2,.,CASSLLAGVSYNEQFF,TGTGCCAGCAGCTTACTAGCGGGGGTCTCCTACAATGAGCAGTTCTTC
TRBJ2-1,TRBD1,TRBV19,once,CASSVGQGLDNEQFF,TGTGCCAGTAGTGTGGGACAGGGGCTTGACAATGAGCAGTTCTTC
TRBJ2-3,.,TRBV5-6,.,CASSLQAPTDTQYF,TGTGCCAGCAGCCTCCAGGCCCCCACAGATACGCAGTATTTT
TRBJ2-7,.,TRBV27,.,CASSQRTSYEQYF,TGTGCCAGCAGTCAGCGGACCTCCTACGAGCAGTACTTC
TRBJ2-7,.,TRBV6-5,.,CASSYRGEQYF,TGTGCCAGCAGTTACAGGGGCGAGCAGTACTTC
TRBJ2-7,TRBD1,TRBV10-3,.,CAISENRGDEQYF,TGTGCCATCAGTGAGAACAGGGGCGACGAGCAGTACTTC
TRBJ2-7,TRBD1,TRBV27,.,CASSPRTGGASYEQYF,TGTGCCAGCAGTCCCCGAACAGGGGGCGCTTCTTACGAGCAGTACTTC
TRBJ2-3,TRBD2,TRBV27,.,CASSLWRERTDTQYF,TGTGCCAGCAGTTTATGGCGGGAGAGGACAGATACGCAGTATTTT
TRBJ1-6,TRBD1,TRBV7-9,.,CASSTRGVTGGDSPLHF,TGTGCCAGCAGCACAAGAGGAGTGACAGGGGGAGATTCACCCCTCCACTTT
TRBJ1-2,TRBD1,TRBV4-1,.,CASSANRGPGYGYTF,TGCGCCAGCAGCGCGAACAGGGGGCCCGGCTATGGCTACACCTTC
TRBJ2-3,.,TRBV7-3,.,CASSLTPSGQDTQYF,TGTGCCAGCAGCTTAACTCCCTCAGGGCAAGATACGCAGTATTTT
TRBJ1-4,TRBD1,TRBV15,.,CATEKTGQLQKLFF,TGTGCCACGGAGAAGACAGGGCAGCTTCAAAAACTGTTTTTT
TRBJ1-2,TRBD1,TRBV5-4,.,CASSLKGQGALGYTF,TGTGCCAGCAGCCTAAAGGGACAGGGGGCGCTTGGCTACACCTTC
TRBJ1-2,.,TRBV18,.,CASSPGQGHNYGYTF,TGTGCCAGCTCCCCCGGGCAGGGCCATAACTATGGCTACACCTTC
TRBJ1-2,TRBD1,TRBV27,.,CASSTGTGGGSGYTF,TGTGCCAGCAGCACCGGGACAGGGGGTGGGAGTGGCTACACCTTC
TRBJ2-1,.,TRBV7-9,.,CASSRDFLLNEQFF,TGTGCCAGCAGCCGGGACTTTCTACTCAATGAGCAGTTCTTC
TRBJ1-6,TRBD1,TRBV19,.,CASSIIPLHRGSSYNSPLHF,TGTGCCAGTAGTATAATACCCCTACACAGGGGGAGCTCCTATAATTCACCCCTCCACTTT
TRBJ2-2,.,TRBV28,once,CASSSLHRGGGELFF,TGTGCCAGCAGTTCACTACACAGGGGAGGCGGGGAGCTGTTTTTT
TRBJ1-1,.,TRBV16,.,CASSQAGDTEAFF,TGTGCCAGCAGCCAAGCAGGGGACACTGAAGCTTTCTTT
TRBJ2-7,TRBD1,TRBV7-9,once,CASSPGQGEYEQYF,TGTGCCAGCAGCCCGGGACAGGGGGAGTACGAGCAGTACTTC